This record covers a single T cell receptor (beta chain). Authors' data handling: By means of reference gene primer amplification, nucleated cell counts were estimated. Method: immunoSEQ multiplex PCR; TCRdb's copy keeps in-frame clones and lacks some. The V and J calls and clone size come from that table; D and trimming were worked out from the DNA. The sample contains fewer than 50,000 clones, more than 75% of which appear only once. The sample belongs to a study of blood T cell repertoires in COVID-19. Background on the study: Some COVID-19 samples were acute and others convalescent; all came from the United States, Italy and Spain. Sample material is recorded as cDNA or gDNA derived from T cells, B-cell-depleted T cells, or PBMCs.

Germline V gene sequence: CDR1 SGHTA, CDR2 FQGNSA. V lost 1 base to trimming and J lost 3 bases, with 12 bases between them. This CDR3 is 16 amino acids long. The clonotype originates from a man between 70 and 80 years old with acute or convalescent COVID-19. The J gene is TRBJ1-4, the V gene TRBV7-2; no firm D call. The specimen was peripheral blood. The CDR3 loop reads CASSLVVAGSNEKLFF. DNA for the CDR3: TGTGCCAGCAGCTTAGTTGTTGCGGGGTCTAATGAAAAACTGTTTTTT.